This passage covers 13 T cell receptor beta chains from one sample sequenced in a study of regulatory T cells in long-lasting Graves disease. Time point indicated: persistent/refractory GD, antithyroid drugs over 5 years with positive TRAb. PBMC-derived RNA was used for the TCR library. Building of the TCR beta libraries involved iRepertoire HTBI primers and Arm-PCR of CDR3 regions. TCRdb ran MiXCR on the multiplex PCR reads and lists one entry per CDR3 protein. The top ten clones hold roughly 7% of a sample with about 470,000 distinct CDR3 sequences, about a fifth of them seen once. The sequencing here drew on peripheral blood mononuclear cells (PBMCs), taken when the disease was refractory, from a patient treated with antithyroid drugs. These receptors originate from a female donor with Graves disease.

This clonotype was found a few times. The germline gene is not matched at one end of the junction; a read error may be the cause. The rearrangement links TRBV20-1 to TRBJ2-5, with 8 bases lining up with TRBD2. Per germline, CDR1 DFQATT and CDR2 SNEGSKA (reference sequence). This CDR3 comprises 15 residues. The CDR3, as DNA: TGCAGTGCTAGAGATCCGGGACTAGGCCAAGAGGCCCAGTACTTC. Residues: CSARDPGLGQEAQYF.

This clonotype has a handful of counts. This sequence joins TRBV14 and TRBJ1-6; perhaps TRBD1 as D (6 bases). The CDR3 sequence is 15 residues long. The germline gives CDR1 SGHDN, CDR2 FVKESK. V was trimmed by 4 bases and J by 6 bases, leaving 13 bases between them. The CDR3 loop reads CASSLRQAINSPLHF. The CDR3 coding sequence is TGTGCCAGCAGCCTTCGACAGGCCATTAATTCACCCCTCCACTTT.

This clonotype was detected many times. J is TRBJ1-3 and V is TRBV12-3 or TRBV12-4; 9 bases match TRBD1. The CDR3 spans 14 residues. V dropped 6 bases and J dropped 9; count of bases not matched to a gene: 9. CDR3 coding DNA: TGTGCCAGCAGCCCACAGGGGGCAGGTACCACCATATATTTT. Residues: CASSPQGAGTTIYF.

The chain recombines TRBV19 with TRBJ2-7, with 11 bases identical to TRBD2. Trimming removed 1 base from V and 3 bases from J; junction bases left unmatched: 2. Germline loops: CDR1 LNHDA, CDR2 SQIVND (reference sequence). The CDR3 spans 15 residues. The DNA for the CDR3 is TGTGCCAGTAGTATAGTTGGACTAGCGGGCTACGAGCAGTACTTC. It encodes CASSIVGLAGYEQYF. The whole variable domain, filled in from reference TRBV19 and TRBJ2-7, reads DGGITQSPKYLFRKEGQNVTLSCEQNLNHDAMYWYRQDPGQGLRLIYYSQIVNDFQKGDIAEGYSVSREKKESFPLTVTSAQKNPTAFYLCASSIVGLAGYEQYFGPGTRLTVT.

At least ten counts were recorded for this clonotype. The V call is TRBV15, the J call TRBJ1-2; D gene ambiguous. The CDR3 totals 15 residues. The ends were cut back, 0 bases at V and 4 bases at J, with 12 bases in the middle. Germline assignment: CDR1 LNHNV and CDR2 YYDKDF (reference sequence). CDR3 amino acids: CATSREVGQIYGYTF. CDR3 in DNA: TGTGCCACCAGCAGAGAGGTCGGGCAGATCTATGGCTACACCTTC.

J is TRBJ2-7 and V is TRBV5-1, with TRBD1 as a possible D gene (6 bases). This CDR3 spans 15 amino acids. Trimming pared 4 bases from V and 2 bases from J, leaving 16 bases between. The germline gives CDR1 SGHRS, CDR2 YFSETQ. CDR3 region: CASSLNAGATYEQYF. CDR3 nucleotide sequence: TGCGCCAGCAGCCTAAACGCAGGGGCCACCTACGAGCAGTACTTC.

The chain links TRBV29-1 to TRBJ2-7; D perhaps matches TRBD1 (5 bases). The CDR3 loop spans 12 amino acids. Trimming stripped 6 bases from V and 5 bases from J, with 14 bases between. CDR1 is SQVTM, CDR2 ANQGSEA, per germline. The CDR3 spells CSVDSGWDEQYF. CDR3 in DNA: TGCAGCGTAGACAGTGGTTGGGACGAGCAGTACTTC.

CDR3 loop: CASSLLGFEQYF. Here the CDR3 DNA reads TGTGCCAGCAGCTTACTTGGGTTCGAGCAGTACTTC. The chain recombines TRBV7-9 with TRBJ2-7; unclear D gene. Germline assignment: CDR1 SEHNR and CDR2 FQNEAQ (reference sequence). Trimming shortened V by 2 bases and J by 6 bases, and 8 bases separated the two germline ends. This CDR3 spans 12 amino acids.

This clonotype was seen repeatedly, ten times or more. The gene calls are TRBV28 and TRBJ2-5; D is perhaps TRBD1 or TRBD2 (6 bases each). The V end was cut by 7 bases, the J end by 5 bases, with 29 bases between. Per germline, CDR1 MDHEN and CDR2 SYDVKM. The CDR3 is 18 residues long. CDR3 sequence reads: CASTKTGLKGEKGETQYF. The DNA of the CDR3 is TGTGCCAGCACCAAGACAGGACTAAAGGGGGAGAAGGGGGAGACCCAGTACTTC.

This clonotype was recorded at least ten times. The CDR3 protein is CASSLISAGGHDEQYF. The CDR3, as DNA: TGTGCCAGCAGCTTAATTAGTGCGGGGGGGCATGACGAGCAGTACTTC. The J gene is TRBJ2-7, the V gene TRBV7-8; 9 bases align to TRBD2. This CDR3 spans 16 amino acids. Trimming cost V 2 bases and J 5 bases; bases outside gene matches: 10. Germline CDR1 reads SGHVS; CDR2 reads FQNEAQ.

CDR3 protein: CASSNLGTAPNYGYTF. For the CDR3, the DNA is TGTGCCAGCAGTAACCTAGGGACAGCGCCTAACTATGGCTACACCTTC. V gene TRBV6-2 or TRBV6-3 combines with J gene TRBJ1-2; 7 bases match TRBD1. V shed 5 bases, J shed 0 bases, and the junction held 9 bases outside the gene matches. Germline CDR1 MNHEY, CDR2 SVGEGT. The CDR3 sequence is 16 residues long.

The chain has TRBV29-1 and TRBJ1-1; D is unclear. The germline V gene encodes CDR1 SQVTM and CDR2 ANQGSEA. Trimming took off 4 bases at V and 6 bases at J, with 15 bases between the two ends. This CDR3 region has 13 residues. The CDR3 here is CSVVRGVASEAFF. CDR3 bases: TGCAGCGTTGTACGTGGGGTTGCGTCTGAAGCTTTCTTT. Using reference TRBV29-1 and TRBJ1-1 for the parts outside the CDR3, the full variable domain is SAVISQKPSRDICQRGTSLTIQCQVDSQVTMMFWYRQQPGQSLTLIATANQGSEATYESGFVIDKFPISRPNLTFSTLTVSNMSPEDSSIYLCSVVRGVASEAFFGQGTRLTVV.

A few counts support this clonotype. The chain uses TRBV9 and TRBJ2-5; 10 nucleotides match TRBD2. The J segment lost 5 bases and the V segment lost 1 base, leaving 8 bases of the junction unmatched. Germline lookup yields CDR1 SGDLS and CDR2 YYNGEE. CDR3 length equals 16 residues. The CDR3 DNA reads TGTGCCAGCAGCGTATCGCCTAGCGGGAGCCGGGAGACCCAGTACTTC. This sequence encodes CASSVSPSGSRETQYF.